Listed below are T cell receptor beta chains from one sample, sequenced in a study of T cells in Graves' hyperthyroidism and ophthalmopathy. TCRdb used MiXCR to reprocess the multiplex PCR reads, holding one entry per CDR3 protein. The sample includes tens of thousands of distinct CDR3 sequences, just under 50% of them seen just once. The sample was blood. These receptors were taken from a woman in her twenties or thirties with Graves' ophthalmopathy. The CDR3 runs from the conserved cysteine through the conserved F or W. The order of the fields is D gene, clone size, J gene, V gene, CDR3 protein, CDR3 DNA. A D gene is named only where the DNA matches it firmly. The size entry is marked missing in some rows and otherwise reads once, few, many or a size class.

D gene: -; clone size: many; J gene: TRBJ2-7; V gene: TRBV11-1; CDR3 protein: CASSRDSTQGAYEQYF; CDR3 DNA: TGTGCCAGCAGCCGAGACAGTACCCAGGGAGCCTACGAGCAGTACTTC
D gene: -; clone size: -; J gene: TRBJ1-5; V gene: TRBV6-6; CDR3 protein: CANSQQRNDQPQHF; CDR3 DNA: TGTGCCAACAGTCAACAGAGAAACGATCAGCCCCAGCATTTT
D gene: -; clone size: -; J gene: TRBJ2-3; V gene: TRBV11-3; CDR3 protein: CASSFDRYHTQYF; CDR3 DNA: TGTGCCAGCAGCTTTGACAGGTACCATACGCAGTATTTT
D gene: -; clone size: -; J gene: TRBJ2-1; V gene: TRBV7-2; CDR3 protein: CASSPRIARDEQFF; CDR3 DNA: TGTGCCAGCAGCCCCCGAATAGCTCGGGATGAGCAGTTCTTC
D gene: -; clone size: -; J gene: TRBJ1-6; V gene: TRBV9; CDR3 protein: CASSVAYRNSPLHF; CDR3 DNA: TGTGCCAGCAGCGTAGCTTATCGTAATTCACCCCTCCACTTT
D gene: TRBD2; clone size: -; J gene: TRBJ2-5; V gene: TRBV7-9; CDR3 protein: CAISQDLTSGWAETQYF; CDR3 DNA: TGTGCCATCAGCCAAGATCTCACTAGCGGGTGGGCCGAGACCCAATACTTC
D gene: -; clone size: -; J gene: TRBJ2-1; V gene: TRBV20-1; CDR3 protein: CSARDDGQNNEQFF; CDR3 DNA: TGCAGTGCTAGAGATGACGGACAGAATAATGAGCAGTTCTTC
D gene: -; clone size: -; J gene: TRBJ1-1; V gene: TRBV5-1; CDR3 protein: CASSEGTPQAGNTEAFF; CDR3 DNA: TGCGCCAGCAGCGAGGGGACACCGCAGGCTGGAAACACTGAAGCCTTCTTT
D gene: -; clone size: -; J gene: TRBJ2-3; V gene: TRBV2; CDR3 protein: CASSAPTPTDTQYF; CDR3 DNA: TGTGCCAGCAGTGCTCCAACCCCCACAGATACGCAGTATTTT
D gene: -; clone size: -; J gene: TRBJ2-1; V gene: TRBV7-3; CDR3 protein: CASSFTGPDTQFF; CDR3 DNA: TGTGCCAGCAGCTTTACAGGGCCAGATACGCAGTTCTTC
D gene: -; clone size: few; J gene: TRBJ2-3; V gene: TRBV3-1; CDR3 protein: CATTPGPTTDTQYF; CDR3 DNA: TGTGCTACAACCCCGGGGCCGACCACAGATACGCAGTATTTT
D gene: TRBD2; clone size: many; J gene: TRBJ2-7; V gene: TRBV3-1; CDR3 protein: CASSHGTSGNYEQYF; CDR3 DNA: TGTGCCAGCAGCCATGGGACTAGCGGAAACTACGAGCAGTACTTC
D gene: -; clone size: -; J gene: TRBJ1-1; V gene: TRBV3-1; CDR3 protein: CASSPFPDSGTEAFF; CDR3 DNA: TGTGCCAGCAGCCCCTTCCCCGACTCGGGGACTGAAGCTTTCTTT
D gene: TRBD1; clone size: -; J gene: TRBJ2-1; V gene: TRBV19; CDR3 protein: CASSPGTAPNNEQFF; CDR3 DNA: TGTGCCAGTAGTCCAGGGACAGCACCCAACAATGAGCAGTTCTTC
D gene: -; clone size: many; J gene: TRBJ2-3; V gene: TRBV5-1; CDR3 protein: CASSLIPSSTDTQYF; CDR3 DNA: TGCGCCAGCAGCTTGATACCGAGTAGCACAGATACGCAGTATTTT
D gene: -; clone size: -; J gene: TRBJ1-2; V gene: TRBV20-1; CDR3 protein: CSARDSPAYGYTF; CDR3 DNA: TGCAGTGCTAGAGATTCACCGGCCTATGGCTACACCTTC
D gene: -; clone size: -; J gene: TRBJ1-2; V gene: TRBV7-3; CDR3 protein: CASSLLATANYGYTF; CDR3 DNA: TGTGCCAGCAGCTTACTCGCGACAGCCAACTATGGCTACACCTTC
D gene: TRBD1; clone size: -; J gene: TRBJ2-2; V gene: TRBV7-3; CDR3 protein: CAGSFYGTGNTNTGELFF; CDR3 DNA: TGTGCCGGCAGCTTCTACGGGACAGGGAATACGAACACCGGGGAGCTGTTCTTT
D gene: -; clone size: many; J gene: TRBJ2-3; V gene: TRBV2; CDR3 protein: CASSALITQYF; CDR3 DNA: TGTGCCAGCAGCGCCCTGATTACGCAGTATTTT
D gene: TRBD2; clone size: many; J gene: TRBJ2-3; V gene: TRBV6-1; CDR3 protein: CASSEVSGSRTDTQYF; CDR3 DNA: TGTGCCAGCAGTGAAGTAAGCGGGAGTCGCACAGATACGCAGTATTTT
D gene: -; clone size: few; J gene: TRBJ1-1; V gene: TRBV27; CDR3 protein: CATHSGIGEANTEAFF; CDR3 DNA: TGTGCCACCCACTCCGGGATCGGTGAGGCGAACACTGAAGCTTTCTTT
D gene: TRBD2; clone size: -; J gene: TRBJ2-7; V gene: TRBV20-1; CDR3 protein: CSAGTSGIGEQYF; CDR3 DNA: TGCAGTGCTGGGACTAGCGGGATAGGCGAGCAGTACTTC
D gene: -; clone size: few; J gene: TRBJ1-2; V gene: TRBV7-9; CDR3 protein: CASSIGQSSYGYTF; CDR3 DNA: TGTGCCAGCAGTATTGGACAGTCATCCTATGGCTACACCTTC